This T cell receptor (beta chain) was recorded in a study of CD8 T cells in Susac syndrome (dated by TCRdb to about 2019). As for the study more broadly: Whether CD8+ T cell activation and differentiation in Susac syndrome was antigen driven was tested using repertoire sequencing. Clonality of the CD8+ T cell repertoire was compared between roughly eleven healthy donors, around 14 Susac syndrome patients and some 15 multiple sclerosis patients.

From the cysteine up to the phenylalanine, the CDR3 has a length of 15 residues. Only the CDR3 part of the read is kept: 45 bases, read in frame from the first base. The junction carries 13 bases between V and J, which are trimmed by 4 bases and 1 base respectively. CDR1 and CDR2 are drawn from the germline V gene (reference sequence): SEHNR, FQNEAQ. The study at large found these results: The number of individuals in the TCR sequencing and HLA analysis was recognized as being relatively small.

RNA was extracted with the RNeasy kit and about 0.5 to 1 ug was reverse transcribed using random hexamers. TCR beta CDR3 regions were amplified with the immunoSEQ multiplex PCR assay covering 54 Vbeta and 13 Jbeta segments. Bias from PCR amplification was corrected by using a synthetic template baseline for primer optimization and for computational correction. The original methods were these. Reads were annotated to V, D and J genes per IMGT and analyzed with immunoSEQ Analyzer, keeping only productive sequences. Clonality was computed as one minus Shannon entropy normalized by log2 of the number of productive unique sequences. For each patient and control, public and private clones were evaluated among the 100 most prevalent clones. Susac-specific clones were defined as absent from healthy and MS cohorts, 1052 published viral clones and other ImmuneACCESS disease sequences. The raw public reads went through TCRdb reprocessing: fastp at Q25, MiXCR clone calling, in-frame beta chains kept. Rows with one shared CDR3 protein collapse into an entry with the most common genes and DNA. TCRdb assigned the V and J calls; the authors' analysis was not used. The sample table holds about 300,000 distinct CDR3 sequences, of which over 75% were seen once. The top ten constitute approximately 0.2% of the sample.

For this clonotype: Its antigen is still unknown. Base qualities are missing; no much larger clone stands one base away.

Peripheral blood CD8+ and CD4+ T cells from healthy donors, Susac syndrome patients and multiple sclerosis patients were profiled by high-throughput TCR beta sequencing. Treatment-naive patients with stable or active relapsing-remitting disease fulfilling revised McDonald criteria were used as multiple sclerosis controls. Bulk CD8+ and CD4+ T cells were purified by magnetic negative isolation, while CD8+ TEMRA cells were enriched using FACS. Blood was collected in EDTA tubes and processed within 24 hours, with PBMCs isolated through density gradient centrifugation. PBMCs intended for TCR sequencing were cryopreserved in liquid nitrogen and were subsequently thawed in a 37 degrees C water bath. The sorted or isolated CD4+, CD8+ and CD8+ TEMRA cells had a purity of 90% or higher.

The chain was built from TRBV7-9 and TRBJ1-2; the D gene identity is not certain. The receptor was isolated from a human donor with multiple sclerosis. The specimen was CD8+ T cells from PBMCs. The CDR3 here reads CASSSPREINYGYTF. The DNA sequence is given as TGTGCCAGCAGCTCCCCCCGAGAAATTAACTATGGCTACACCTTC. With the rest looked up from the reference TRBV7-9 and TRBJ1-2 genes rather than sequenced, the full variable domain is DTGVSQNPRHKITKRGQNVTFRCDPISEHNRLYWYRQTLGQGPEFLTYFQNEAQLEKSRLLSDRFSAERPKGSFSTLEIQRTEQGDSAMYLCASSSPREINYGYTFGSGTRLTVV.